These T cell receptor beta chains were read from a single sample in a study of control samples from healthy donors and cancer patients. Data came from immunoSEQ multiplex PCR; TCRdb stores just in-frame clones and leaves some out. The sample gives about 51,000 clones, about 80% of which show up once; around 10% is in the top ten. Sequencing input: blood. The receptors were gathered from a man between 65 and 85 years old in good health. CDR3s include the opening cysteine and the closing phenylalanine or tryptophan. The order of the fields is D gene, clone size, J gene, V gene, CDR3 length, CDR3 protein, CDR3 DNA. A D gene is named only where the DNA matches it firmly. Expanded clones are given a class, and other clones once, few, many or no size at all.

D gene: TRBD1; clone size: NA; J gene: TRBJ1-1; V gene: TRBV5-4; CDR3 length: 16; CDR3 protein: CASSRDRGRISTEAFF; CDR3 DNA: TGTGCCAGCAGCCGTGACAGGGGGCGAATCAGCACTGAAGCTTTCTTT
D gene: NA; clone size: NA; J gene: TRBJ2-5; V gene: TRBV4-2; CDR3 length: 15; CDR3 protein: CASSRQPGRRETQYF; CDR3 DNA: TGTGCCAGCAGCCGACAACCGGGACGCCGAGAGACCCAGTACTTC
D gene: NA; clone size: NA; J gene: TRBJ1-5; V gene: TRBV24-1; CDR3 length: 15; CDR3 protein: CATSAKGISNQPQHF; CDR3 DNA: TGTGCCACCAGTGCCAAAGGGATTAGCAATCAGCCCCAGCATTTT
D gene: NA; clone size: NA; J gene: TRBJ2-2; V gene: TRBV30; CDR3 length: 15; CDR3 protein: CASLPGTLNTGELFF; CDR3 DNA: TGTGCCTCGCTCCCCGGGACCCTGAACACCGGGGAGCTGTTTTTT
D gene: NA; clone size: NA; J gene: TRBJ2-1; V gene: TRBV18; CDR3 length: 13; CDR3 protein: CASSQTSYNEQFF; CDR3 DNA: TGTGCCAGCTCCCAGACTAGCTACAATGAGCAGTTCTTC
D gene: NA; clone size: NA; J gene: TRBJ1-1; V gene: TRBV19; CDR3 length: 13; CDR3 protein: CASSIRLNTEAFF; CDR3 DNA: TGTGCCAGTAGTATAAGATTGAACACTGAAGCTTTCTTT
D gene: NA; clone size: NA; J gene: TRBJ2-5; V gene: TRBV7-2; CDR3 length: 14; CDR3 protein: CASSGRLTQETQYF; CDR3 DNA: TGTGCCAGCAGCGGTCGTTTGACCCAAGAGACCCAGTACTTC
D gene: NA; clone size: NA; J gene: TRBJ1-2; V gene: TRBV16; CDR3 length: 14; CDR3 protein: CASSLPGANYGYTF; CDR3 DNA: TGTGCCAGCAGCCTCCCCGGGGCTAACTATGGCTACACCTTC
D gene: NA; clone size: NA; J gene: TRBJ1-2; V gene: TRBV29-1; CDR3 length: 11; CDR3 protein: CSVEEGYGYTF; CDR3 DNA: TGCAGCGTTGAAGAGGGCTATGGCTACACCTTC
D gene: NA; clone size: NA; J gene: TRBJ1-3; V gene: TRBV7-2; CDR3 length: 17; CDR3 protein: CASTPFNSGSSGNTIYF; CDR3 DNA: TGTGCCAGCACCCCGTTCAATTCAGGAAGCTCTGGAAACACCATATATTTT
D gene: NA; clone size: NA; J gene: TRBJ1-5; V gene: TRBV4-2; CDR3 length: 14; CDR3 protein: CASSQAKWNQPQHF; CDR3 DNA: TGTGCCAGCAGCCAAGCAAAATGGAATCAGCCCCAGCATTTT
D gene: NA; clone size: few; J gene: TRBJ2-1; V gene: TRBV28; CDR3 length: 10; CDR3 protein: CASSLGEQFF; CDR3 DNA: TGTGCCAGCAGCTTGGGGGAGCAGTTCTTC
D gene: NA; clone size: NA; J gene: TRBJ2-7; V gene: TRBV28; CDR3 length: 15; CDR3 protein: CASRQFTGNSYEQYF; CDR3 DNA: TGTGCCAGCAGGCAATTTACAGGGAACTCCTACGAGCAGTACTTC
D gene: TRBD2; clone size: NA; J gene: TRBJ2-1; V gene: TRBV19; CDR3 length: 15; CDR3 protein: CASSWLAGANNEQFF; CDR3 DNA: TGTGCCAGTAGTTGGCTAGCGGGTGCAAACAATGAGCAGTTCTTC
D gene: TRBD2; clone size: NA; J gene: TRBJ2-5; V gene: TRBV3-1/TRBV3-2; CDR3 length: 14; CDR3 protein: CASSQAAGEETQYF; CDR3 DNA: TGTGCCAGCAGCCAAGCGGCGGGAGAGGAGACCCAGTACTTC
D gene: NA; clone size: few; J gene: TRBJ2-7; V gene: TRBV5-1; CDR3 length: 13; CDR3 protein: CASSLTGAGEQYF; CDR3 DNA: TGCGCCAGCAGCTTGACAGGGGCGGGGGAGCAGTACTTC
D gene: NA; clone size: NA; J gene: TRBJ1-1; V gene: TRBV5-6; CDR3 length: 15; CDR3 protein: CASSLSPTGYGEAFF; CDR3 DNA: TGTGCCAGCAGCTTGTCCCCTACAGGGTACGGTGAAGCTTTCTTT
D gene: NA; clone size: NA; J gene: TRBJ2-1; V gene: TRBV15; CDR3 length: 14; CDR3 protein: CATNKVSSYNEQFF; CDR3 DNA: TGTGCCACCAATAAAGTGAGCTCCTACAATGAGCAGTTCTTC
D gene: NA; clone size: once; J gene: TRBJ2-1; V gene: TRBV2; CDR3 length: 16; CDR3 protein: CASTQGGTTPRNEQFF; CDR3 DNA: TGTGCCAGCACCCAAGGGGGTACAACGCCACGCAATGAGCAGTTCTTC
D gene: NA; clone size: NA; J gene: TRBJ2-7; V gene: TRBV29-1; CDR3 length: 12; CDR3 protein: CSATGTFYEQYF; CDR3 DNA: TGCAGCGCCACTGGGACCTTTTACGAGCAGTACTTC
D gene: NA; clone size: NA; J gene: TRBJ2-5; V gene: TRBV4-2; CDR3 length: 13; CDR3 protein: CASRQTTTETQYF; CDR3 DNA: TGTGCCAGCAGGCAAACTACGACAGAGACCCAGTACTTC
D gene: NA; clone size: NA; J gene: TRBJ2-1; V gene: TRBV24-1; CDR3 length: 16; CDR3 protein: CATSDPSRARYNEQFF; CDR3 DNA: TGTGCCACCAGTGACCCGTCCAGGGCCCGCTACAATGAGCAGTTCTTC
D gene: NA; clone size: NA; J gene: TRBJ2-3; V gene: TRBV9; CDR3 length: 13; CDR3 protein: CASSVVIADTQYF; CDR3 DNA: TGTGCCAGCAGCGTAGTAATAGCAGATACGCAGTATTTT
D gene: NA; clone size: NA; J gene: TRBJ1-1; V gene: TRBV5-5; CDR3 length: 14; CDR3 protein: CASSPQGANTEAFF; CDR3 DNA: TGTGCCAGCAGCCCACAGGGCGCGAACACTGAAGCTTTCTTT